These T cell receptor beta chains were read from a single sample in a study of regulatory T cells in long-lasting Graves disease. MiXCR was run by TCRdb on the multiplex PCR reads, yielding one entry per CDR3 protein. The sample yields about 470,000 distinct CDR3 sequences, less than 25% seen once. Material: peripheral blood mononuclear cells (PBMCs), obtained when the disease was refractory, from a patient treated with antithyroid drugs. These receptors were obtained from a female donor with Graves disease. Each CDR3 is given with its conserved first and last residue. The D gene is left open where the match is weak. For some rows the clone size is stated as once, few or many, or as a class when expanded; others skip it.

D: .; size: few; J: TRBJ2-7; V: TRBV7-2; CDR3: CASSLLATGSVNEQYF; DNA: TGTGCCAGCAGCTTATTAGCCACAGGGTCGGTAAACGAGCAGTACTTC
D: .; size: .; J: TRBJ2-3; V: TRBV28; CDR3: CASSLSSGPSTDTQYF; DNA: TGTGCCAGCAGTTTATCTTCCGGACCCTCCACAGATACGCAGTATTTT
D: TRBD1; size: many; J: TRBJ1-2; V: TRBV29-1; CDR3: CSVQPGQGFGYTF; DNA: TGCAGCGTTCAACCGGGACAGGGGTTTGGCTACACCTTC
D: .; size: .; J: TRBJ1-6; V: TRBV27; CDR3: CASSFRGDSPLHF; DNA: TGTGCCAGCAGTTTCCGGGGGGACTCACCCCTCCACTTT
D: .; size: .; J: TRBJ2-1; V: TRBV5-1; CDR3: CASSLVRGPYNEQFF; DNA: TGCGCCAGCAGCCTGGTGCGGGGTCCCTACAATGAGCAGTTCTTC
D: .; size: few; J: TRBJ2-1; V: TRBV28; CDR3: CASCRRQSSYNEQFF; DNA: TGTGCCAGCTGCAGAAGACAGTCCTCCTACAATGAGCAGTTCTTC
D: TRBD1; size: many; J: TRBJ2-7; V: TRBV28; CDR3: CASSDRVNSYEQYF; DNA: TGTGCCAGTTCAGACAGGGTCAACTCCTACGAGCAGTACTTC
D: .; size: .; J: TRBJ2-7; V: TRBV7-3; CDR3: CASSLAASESYEQYF; DNA: TGTGCCAGCAGCTTAGCCGCTTCTGAATCCTACGAGCAGTACTTC
D: .; size: .; J: TRBJ2-3; V: TRBV13; CDR3: CASSLDGFSTDTQYF; DNA: TGTGCCAGCAGCTTAGACGGATTTAGCACAGATACGCAGTATTTT
D: .; size: many; J: TRBJ1-2; V: TRBV28; CDR3: CASSKGQNPKAYGYTF; DNA: TGTGCCAGCAGTAAAGGACAGAACCCGAAGGCCTATGGCTACACCTTC
D: .; size: .; J: TRBJ2-2; V: TRBV7-9; CDR3: CASSHRQTGELFF; DNA: TGTGCCAGCAGCCACAGACAAACCGGGGAGCTGTTTTTT
D: TRBD2; size: few; J: TRBJ2-1; V: TRBV12-3/TRBV12-4; CDR3: CASSQAGDFREQFF; DNA: TGTGCCAGCAGTCAAGCGGGAGATTTTCGTGAGCAGTTCTTC
D: TRBD2; size: .; J: TRBJ2-5; V: TRBV28; CDR3: CASSLVPSGYQETQYF; DNA: TGTGCCAGCAGTTTAGTTCCTAGCGGGTATCAAGAGACCCAGTACTTC
D: TRBD2; size: .; J: TRBJ2-1; V: TRBV5-1; CDR3: CASSVRPGLAGREQFF; DNA: TGCGCCAGCAGCGTTAGACCGGGACTAGCGGGAAGGGAGCAGTTCTTC
D: TRBD2; size: .; J: TRBJ2-3; V: TRBV6-4; CDR3: CASSYSSGRDSDTQYF; DNA: TGTGCCAGCAGTTACTCAAGCGGGAGGGATTCAGATACGCAGTATTTT
D: TRBD1; size: many; J: TRBJ2-7; V: TRBV7-6; CDR3: CASSLTDRFNEQYF; DNA: TGTGCCAGCAGCTTAACGGACAGGTTCAATGAGCAGTACTTC
D: TRBD1; size: .; J: TRBJ2-7; V: TRBV20-1; CDR3: CSARSRDRTYEQYF; DNA: TGCAGTGCTAGGAGCCGGGACAGAACTTACGAGCAGTACTTC
D: .; size: few; J: TRBJ2-1; V: TRBV7-2; CDR3: CASSPASSYNEQFF; DNA: TGTGCCAGCAGCCCCGCGTCCTCCTACAATGAGCAGTTCTTC
D: .; size: few; J: TRBJ1-4; V: TRBV4-1; CDR3: CASSQDPPGTSTNEKLFF; DNA: TGCGCCAGCAGCCAGGATCCTCCAGGGACATCAACTAATGAAAAACTGTTTTTT
D: .; size: many; J: TRBJ1-5; V: TRBV28; CDR3: CASSLWRQGNQPQHF; DNA: TGTGCCAGCAGTTTATGGCGGCAGGGAAATCAGCCCCAGCATTTT
D: .; size: many; J: TRBJ1-5; V: TRBV2; CDR3: CASSGQRNQPQHF; DNA: TGTGCCAGCAGTGGACAGAGGAATCAGCCCCAGCATTTT
D: .; size: many; J: TRBJ2-7; V: TRBV4-1; CDR3: CASSQDTAYEQYF; DNA: TGCGCCAGCAGCCAAGATACGGCCTACGAGCAGTACTTC
D: TRBD2; size: many; J: TRBJ2-7; V: TRBV10-3; CDR3: CAIGTSDRYEQYF; DNA: TGTGCCATTGGGACTAGCGATAGGTACGAGCAGTACTTC
D: TRBD1; size: .; J: TRBJ1-6; V: TRBV7-9; CDR3: CASSSTGVASPLHF; DNA: TGTGCCAGCAGCTCAACAGGGGTTGCTTCACCCCTCCACTTT
D: .; size: .; J: TRBJ1-1; V: TRBV5-4; CDR3: CASSLWEAEAFF; DNA: TGTGCCAGCAGCTTATGGGAGGCTGAAGCTTTCTTT
D: .; size: few; J: TRBJ2-1; V: TRBV28; CDR3: CASTQVGLTNYNEQFF; DNA: TGTGCCAGCACTCAAGTAGGGCTTACCAATTACAATGAGCAGTTCTTC
D: .; size: few; J: TRBJ2-6; V: TRBV30; CDR3: CAWRSGASGANVLTF; DNA: TGTGCCTGGAGATCTGGGGCGTCTGGGGCCAACGTCCTGACTTTC
D: .; size: .; J: TRBJ1-5; V: TRBV6-9; CDR3: CASSYLQGTQPQHF; DNA: TGTGCCAGCAGTTACTTACAGGGTACTCAGCCCCAGCATTTT
D: .; size: .; J: TRBJ1-1; V: TRBV3-1; CDR3: CASSYGTDGKSMNTEAFF; DNA: TGTGCCAGCAGCTACGGGACGGACGGCAAATCCATGAACACTGAAGCTTTCTTT
D: TRBD1; size: .; J: TRBJ1-1; V: TRBV12-3/TRBV12-4; CDR3: CASSFLGQGYTEAFF; DNA: TGTGCCAGCAGTTTTTTGGGACAGGGGTACACTGAAGCTTTCTTT
D: .; size: .; J: TRBJ1-6; V: TRBV30; CDR3: CAWSVRVSSYNSPLHF; DNA: TGTGCCTGGAGTGTAAGGGTGAGCTCCTATAATTCACCCCTCCACTTT
D: TRBD1; size: .; J: TRBJ2-2; V: TRBV5-1; CDR3: CASSPGTGAITGELFF; DNA: TGCGCCAGCAGCCCGGGGACAGGTGCAATCACCGGGGAGCTGTTTTTT
D: TRBD1; size: many; J: TRBJ1-1; V: TRBV10-3; CDR3: CAIRVQGANTEAFF; DNA: TGTGCCATCAGGGTACAGGGGGCGAACACTGAAGCTTTCTTT
D: .; size: many; J: TRBJ2-7; V: TRBV11-2; CDR3: CASSLVGAGTYEQYF; DNA: TGTGCCAGCAGCTTAGTAGGGGCAGGGACCTACGAGCAGTACTTC
D: TRBD1; size: many; J: TRBJ1-4; V: TRBV5-4; CDR3: CASSSDRGSTNEKLFF; DNA: TGTGCCAGCAGCTCCGACAGGGGTTCAACTAATGAAAAACTGTTTTTT
D: TRBD1; size: .; J: TRBJ2-1; V: TRBV29-1; CDR3: CSVEEPKGQSPYNEQFF; DNA: TGTAGCGTTGAAGAACCTAAGGGACAGTCCCCCTACAATGAGCAGTTCTTC
D: .; size: many; J: TRBJ1-4; V: TRBV15; CDR3: CATSRSGGRGEKLFF; DNA: TGTGCCACCAGCAGGTCCGGGGGCAGAGGAGAAAAACTGTTTTTT
D: TRBD1; size: many; J: TRBJ2-7; V: TRBV7-9; CDR3: CASSSGGTGVAYEQYF; DNA: TGTGCCAGCAGCTCCGGTGGGACAGGGGTAGCCTACGAGCAGTACTTC
D: .; size: few; J: TRBJ2-7; V: TRBV19; CDR3: CASSIGASAREQYF; DNA: TGTGCCAGTAGTATTGGGGCTTCGGCGAGGGAGCAGTACTTC
D: .; size: many; J: TRBJ2-7; V: TRBV14; CDR3: CASSPRLLREQYF; DNA: TGTGCCAGCAGCCCCCGCCTCCTACGCGAGCAGTACTTC
D: .; size: .; J: TRBJ2-7; V: TRBV6-1; CDR3: CASRPGIGRATYEQYF; DNA: TGTGCCAGCCGGCCCGGGATTGGGCGAGCCACCTACGAGCAGTACTTC
D: .; size: .; J: TRBJ1-2; V: TRBV19; CDR3: CASSQPKLTTNYGYTF; DNA: TGTGCCAGTAGCCAGCCCAAGTTGACGACTAACTATGGCTACACCTTC
D: TRBD2; size: many; J: TRBJ2-5; V: TRBV20-1; CDR3: CSARDGLAEQETQYF; DNA: TGCAGTGCTAGAGATGGCCTAGCGGAACAAGAGACCCAGTACTTC